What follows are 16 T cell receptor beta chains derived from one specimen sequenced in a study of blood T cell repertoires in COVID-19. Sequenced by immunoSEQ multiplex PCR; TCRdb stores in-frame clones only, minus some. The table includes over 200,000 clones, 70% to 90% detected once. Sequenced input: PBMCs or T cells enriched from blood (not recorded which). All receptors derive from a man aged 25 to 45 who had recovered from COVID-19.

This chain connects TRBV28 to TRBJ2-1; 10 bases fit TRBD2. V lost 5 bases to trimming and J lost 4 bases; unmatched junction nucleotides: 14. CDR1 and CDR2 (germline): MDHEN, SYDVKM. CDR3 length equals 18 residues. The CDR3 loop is CASSVPGLASTLYNEQFF. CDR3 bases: TGTGCCAGCAGTGTACCGGGACTAGCGTCTACACTTTACAATGAGCAGTTCTTC.

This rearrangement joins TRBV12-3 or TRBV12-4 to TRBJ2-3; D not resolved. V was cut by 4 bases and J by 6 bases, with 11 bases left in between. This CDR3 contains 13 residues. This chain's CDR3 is CASSYSVYDTQYF. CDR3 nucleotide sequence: TGTGCCAGCAGTTATTCCGTCTACGATACGCAGTATTTT.

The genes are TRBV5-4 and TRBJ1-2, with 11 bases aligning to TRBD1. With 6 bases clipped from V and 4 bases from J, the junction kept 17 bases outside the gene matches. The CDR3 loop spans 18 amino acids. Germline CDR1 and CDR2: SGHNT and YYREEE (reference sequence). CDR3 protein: CASIYYRDRGKMGYGYTF. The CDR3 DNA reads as TGTGCCAGCATATACTACCGGGACAGGGGGAAAATGGGCTATGGCTACACCTTC.

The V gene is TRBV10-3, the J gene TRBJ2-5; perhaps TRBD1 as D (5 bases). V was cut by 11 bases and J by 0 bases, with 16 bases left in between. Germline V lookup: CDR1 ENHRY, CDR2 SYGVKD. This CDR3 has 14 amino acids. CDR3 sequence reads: CASQGNGYQETQYF. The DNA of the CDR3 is TGTGCCTCTCAGGGAAACGGTTACCAAGAGACCCAGTACTTC.

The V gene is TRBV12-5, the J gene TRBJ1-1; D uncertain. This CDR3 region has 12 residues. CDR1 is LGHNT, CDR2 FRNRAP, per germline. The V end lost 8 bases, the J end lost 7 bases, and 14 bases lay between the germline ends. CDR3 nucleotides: TGTGCTAGTTCCAGCCACCGGGTTGAAGCTTTCTTT. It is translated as CASSSHRVEAFF. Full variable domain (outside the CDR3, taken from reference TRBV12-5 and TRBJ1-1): DARVTQTPRHKVTEMGQEVTMRCQPILGHNTVFWYRQTMMQGLELLAYFRNRAPLDDSGMPKDRFSAEMPDATLATLKIQPSEPRDSAVYFCASSSHRVEAFFGQGTRLTVV.

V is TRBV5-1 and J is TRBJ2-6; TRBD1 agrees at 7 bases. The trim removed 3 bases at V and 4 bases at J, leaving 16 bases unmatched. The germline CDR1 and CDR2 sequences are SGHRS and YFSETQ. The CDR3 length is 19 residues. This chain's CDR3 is CASSSQSGGAARGANVLTF. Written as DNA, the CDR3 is TGCGCCAGCAGCTCTCAATCAGGGGGAGCGGCGCGGGGGGCCAACGTCCTGACTTTC.

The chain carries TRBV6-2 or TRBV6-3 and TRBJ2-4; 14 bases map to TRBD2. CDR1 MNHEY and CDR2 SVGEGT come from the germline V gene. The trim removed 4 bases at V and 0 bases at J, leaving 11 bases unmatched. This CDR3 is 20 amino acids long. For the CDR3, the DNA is TGTGCCAGCAGTTCGTACCGGACTAGCGGGGGGTCCTTAGCCAAAAACATTCAGTACTTC. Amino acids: CASSSYRTSGGSLAKNIQYF.

In DNA form, the CDR3 reads TGTGCCAGCAGAACTTCCTCGGGGCAGCCCCAGCATTTT. Translated, it gives CASRTSSGQPQHF. This chain joins TRBV28 and TRBJ1-5; D unresolved. This CDR3 has 13 amino acids. Germline CDR1 is MDHEN and CDR2 is SYDVKM. The V gene lost 6 bases and the J gene lost 7 bases, with 13 bases spanning the gap.

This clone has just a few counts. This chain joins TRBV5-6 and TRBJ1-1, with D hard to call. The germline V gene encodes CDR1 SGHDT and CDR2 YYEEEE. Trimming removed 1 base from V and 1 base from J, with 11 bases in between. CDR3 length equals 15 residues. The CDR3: CASSLPTTKNTEAFF. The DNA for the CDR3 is TGTGCCAGCAGCTTGCCCACAACTAAGAACACTGAAGCTTTCTTT. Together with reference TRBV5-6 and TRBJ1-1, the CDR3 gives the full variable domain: DAGVTQSPTHLIKTRGQQVTLRCSPKSGHDTVSWYQQALGQGPQFIFQYYEEEERQRGNFPDRFSGHQFPNYSSELNVNALLLGDSALYLCASSLPTTKNTEAFFGQGTRLTVV.

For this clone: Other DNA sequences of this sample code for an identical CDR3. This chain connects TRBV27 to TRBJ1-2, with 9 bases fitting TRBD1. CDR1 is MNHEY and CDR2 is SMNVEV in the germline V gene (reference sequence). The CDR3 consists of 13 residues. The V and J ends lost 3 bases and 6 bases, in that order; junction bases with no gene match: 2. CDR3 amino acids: CASSLGQGNGYTF. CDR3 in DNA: TGTGCCAGCAGTTTGGGACAGGGAAATGGCTACACCTTC.

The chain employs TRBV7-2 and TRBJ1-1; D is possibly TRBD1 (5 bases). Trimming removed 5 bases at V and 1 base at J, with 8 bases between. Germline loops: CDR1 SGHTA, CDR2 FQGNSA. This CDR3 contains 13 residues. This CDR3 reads CASSKTGNTEAFF. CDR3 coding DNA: TGTGCCAGCAGCAAAACAGGGAACACTGAAGCTTTCTTT.

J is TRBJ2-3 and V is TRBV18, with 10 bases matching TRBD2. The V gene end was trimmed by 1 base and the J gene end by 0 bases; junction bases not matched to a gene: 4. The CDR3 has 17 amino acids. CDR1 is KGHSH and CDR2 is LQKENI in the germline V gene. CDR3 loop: CASSPLLAGLSTDTQYF. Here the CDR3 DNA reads TGTGCCAGCTCACCACTACTAGCGGGGTTAAGCACAGATACGCAGTATTTT.

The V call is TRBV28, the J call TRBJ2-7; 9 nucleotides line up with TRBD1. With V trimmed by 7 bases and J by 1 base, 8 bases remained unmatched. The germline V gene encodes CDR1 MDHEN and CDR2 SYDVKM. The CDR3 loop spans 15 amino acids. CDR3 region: CASTLPGQGSYEQYF. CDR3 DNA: TGTGCCAGCACCCTACCGGGACAGGGATCCTACGAGCAGTACTTC.

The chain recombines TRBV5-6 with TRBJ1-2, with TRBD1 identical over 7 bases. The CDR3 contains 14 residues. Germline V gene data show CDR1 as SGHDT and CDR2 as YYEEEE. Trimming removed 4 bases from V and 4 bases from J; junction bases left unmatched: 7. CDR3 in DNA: TGTGCCAGCAGCACAAGACAGGGATCCTATGGCTACACCTTC. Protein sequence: CASSTRQGSYGYTF.

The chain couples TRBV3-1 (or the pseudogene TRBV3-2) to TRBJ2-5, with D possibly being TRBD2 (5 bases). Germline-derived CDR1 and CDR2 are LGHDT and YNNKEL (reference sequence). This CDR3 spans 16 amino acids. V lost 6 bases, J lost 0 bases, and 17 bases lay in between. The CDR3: CASSPMLRGHQETQYF. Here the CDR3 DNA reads TGTGCCAGCAGTCCCATGCTCAGAGGGCACCAAGAGACCCAGTACTTC.

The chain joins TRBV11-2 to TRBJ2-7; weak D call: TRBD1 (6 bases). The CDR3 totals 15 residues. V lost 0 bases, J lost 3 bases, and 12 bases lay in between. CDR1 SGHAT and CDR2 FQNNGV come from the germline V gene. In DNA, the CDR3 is TGTGCCAGCAGCTTAGAAGATCCAGGGGTCTACGAGCAGTACTTC. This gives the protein CASSLEDPGVYEQYF. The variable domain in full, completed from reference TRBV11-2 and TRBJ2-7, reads EAGVAQSPRYKIIEKRQSVAFWCNPISGHATLYWYQQILGQGPKLLIQFQNNGVVDDSQLPKDRFSAERLKGVDSTLKIQPAKLEDSAVYLCASSLEDPGVYEQYFGPGTRLTVT.